This TCR beta chain was sequenced for a study of T cells after yellow fever vaccination. Each CDR3 protein is one row after TCRdb ran MiXCR on the 5' RACE reads. The repertoire has a few hundred thousand distinct CDR3 sequences, around 3.6% of them found once; the top ten carry less than 25%. This clonotype was recorded at least ten times. Germline CDR1 is SGHTA and CDR2 is FQGNSA. V dropped 4 bases and J dropped 3 bases, with 7 bases sitting between them. This CDR3 spans 12 amino acids. The chain combines TRBV7-2 with TRBJ2-7; D unclear. The sequencing used PBMCs, collected on the day of the yellow fever booster vaccination. This TCR was recovered from a young man who received the YFV17D yellow fever vaccine. This chain's CDR3 is CASSSTGYEQYV. DNA for the CDR3: TGTGCCAGCAGCTCCACGGGCTACGAGCAGTACGTC.